This TCR beta chain was observed in a study of technical replicates of blood from four donors. With regard to this clone: Distinct nucleotide sequences in the sample also encode this CDR3.

The table came from immunoSEQ multiplex PCR; TCRdb's copy has only in-frame clones and leaves some out. The sample carries more than 70,000 clones, approximately 90% recorded once. This TCR was sampled from a human donor in good health. Sequenced material: T cells isolated from PBMCs.

The CDR3 coding sequence is TGTGCCAGCAGCTTAAACAGGGCAGAGACCCAGTACTTC. Its translation: CASSLNRAETQYF. V usage is TRBV7-9 and J usage is TRBJ2-5; possibly TRBD1 for D (6 bases). This CDR3 is built from 13 residues. The germline V gene encodes CDR1 SEHNR and CDR2 FQNEAQ (reference sequence). The V gene lost 2 bases and the J gene lost 4 bases, with 8 bases spanning the gap.